Below are 26 T cell receptor beta chains sequenced from a single sample in a study of cytomegalovirus exposure and HLA in healthy donors. Method: immunoSEQ multiplex PCR; TCRdb's copy keeps in-frame clones and lacks some. The data show 65,000 to 100,000 clones, under 95% seen once. The specimen was PBMCs. The receptors here all came from a woman aged 25 to 39 in good health and CMV-seronegative.

The rearrangement joins TRBV2 to TRBJ1-1, with TRBD1 matching 8 bases. The V and J ends lost 4 bases and 4 bases, in that order; junction bases with no gene match: 20. This CDR3 contains 19 residues. Per the germline V gene, CDR1 is SNHLY and CDR2 is FYNNEI. The CDR3 reads CASSVPTRYRGMEGTEAFF. In DNA, the CDR3 is TGTGCCAGCAGTGTTCCCACCAGATACAGGGGGATGGAGGGCACTGAAGCTTTCTTT.

This clone came up once. This chain joins TRBV19 and TRBJ2-5; 10 nucleotides agree with TRBD2. The CDR3 totals 17 residues. Germline V gene sequence: CDR1 LNHDA, CDR2 SQIVND (reference sequence). After removal of 1 base from V and 4 bases from J, the junction contained 9 bases not matched to a gene. The CDR3 protein is CASSIGPSGRARETQYF. CDR3 DNA: TGTGCCAGTAGTATAGGACCGAGCGGGAGGGCCAGAGAGACCCAGTACTTC.

The V gene is TRBV6-1, the J gene TRBJ1-5; no reliable D call. The germline gives CDR1 MNHNS, CDR2 SASEGT. V dropped 7 bases and J dropped 2 bases, with 15 bases sitting between them. The CDR3 contains 15 residues. CDR3 protein: CASIAEGVRNQPQHF. The CDR3 DNA sequence: TGTGCCAGCATTGCCGAGGGAGTACGCAATCAGCCCCAGCATTTT.

The chain employs TRBV11-2 and TRBJ1-1; D call uncertain. V was cut by 4 bases and J by 1 base, with 13 bases left in between. CDR1 SGHAT and CDR2 FQNNGV come from the germline V gene. This CDR3 is 15 amino acids long. The CDR3 nucleotides read TGTGCCAGCAGCTCCCGGACTGGGTCGAACACTGAAGCTTTCTTT. It is translated as CASSSRTGSNTEAFF.

The J gene is TRBJ2-1, the V gene TRBV18; D is undetermined. The CDR3 spans 14 residues. V gave up 0 bases and J gave up 8 bases, with 11 bases separating them. Germline values: CDR1 KGHSH, CDR2 LQKENI. The CDR3: CASSPPNYRDEQFF. The CDR3 bases are TGTGCCAGCTCACCACCGAACTATCGGGATGAGCAGTTCTTC.

The table lists this clone with a few counts. The chain employs TRBV5-5 and TRBJ1-5, with D maybe TRBD1 (6 bases). V lost 1 base to trimming and J lost 3 bases, with 11 bases between them. The CDR3 loop spans 15 amino acids. Germline CDR1 is SGHKS and CDR2 is YYEKEE (reference sequence). CDR3 in DNA: TGTGCCAGCAGCTTGAACAGGGCGTACAATCAGCCCCAGCATTTT. This sequence encodes CASSLNRAYNQPQHF.

The V call is TRBV7-7, the J call TRBJ1-5, with 8 bases fitting TRBD1. This CDR3 contains 14 residues. Germline loops: CDR1 SSHAT, CDR2 FNYEAQ (reference sequence). The CDR3, as DNA: TGTGCTAGCGGGGGGACAGGTGTAAATCAGCCCCAGCATTTT. Its protein product is CASGGTGVNQPQHF.

The J gene is TRBJ1-5, the V gene TRBV19; D ambiguous. Trimming took 6 bases from V and 4 from J, leaving 13 bases between them. Per the germline V gene, CDR1 is LNHDA and CDR2 is SQIVND (reference sequence). The CDR3 runs 14 residues. In DNA form, the CDR3 reads TGTGCCAGTAGAGATAGACAAGCAAATCAGCCCCAGCATTTT. This gives the protein CASRDRQANQPQHF.

V and J are TRBV5-3 and TRBJ2-2, with D tentatively TRBD2 (5 bases). TRBV5-3 is designated an ORF whose function remains uncertain. V was cut by 0 bases and J by 4 bases, with 16 bases left in between. The CDR3 loop spans 17 amino acids. Here the CDR3 DNA reads TGTGCCAGAAGCTTGGCCGATGTCTGGGCGGGCACCGGGGAGCTGTTTTTT. It encodes CARSLADVWAGTGELFF.

The chain employs TRBV7-3 and TRBJ2-3; 14 bases match TRBD2. From germline, CDR1 is SGHTA and CDR2 FQGTGA. Trimming cost V 5 bases and J 7 bases; bases outside gene matches: 17. The CDR3 runs 19 residues. CDR3 DNA: TGTGCCAGCAGCCTGGGACAGGCCGGACTAGCGGGGGGCTTATATACGCAGTATTTT. Translated, it gives CASSLGQAGLAGGLYTQYF.

This clone has only one observation. This chain uses TRBV28 with TRBJ1-3; 9 nucleotides line up with TRBD1. The CDR3 covers 15 residues. With 6 bases clipped from V and 4 bases from J, the junction kept 7 bases outside the gene matches. Germline CDR1 MDHEN, CDR2 SYDVKM. The CDR3 here is CASSPETGGGNTIYF. CDR3 DNA sequence: TGTGCCAGCAGCCCCGAGACAGGGGGAGGAAACACCATATATTTT.

The V and J genes are TRBV30 and TRBJ1-1; a weak D match, TRBD1 (5 bases). Trimming left V 8 bases short and J 1 base short, with 17 bases between. Germline CDR1 GTSNPN, CDR2 SVGIG (reference sequence). The CDR3 runs 14 residues. CDR3 nucleotide sequence: TGTGCCCTGGAGAGGGGACTCCGGAACACTGAAGCTTTCTTT. This encodes CALERGLRNTEAFF.

The chain carries TRBV25-1 and TRBJ2-1, with TRBD2 matching over 8 bases. From germline, CDR1 is MGHDK and CDR2 SYGVNS. The CDR3 has 14 residues. The trim removed 6 bases at V and 7 bases at J, leaving 8 bases unmatched. Written as DNA, the CDR3 is TGTGCCAGCAGCCTAGCGGGCGGAAATAATGAGCAGTTCTTC. Its translation is CASSLAGGNNEQFF.

This rearrangement joins TRBV18 to TRBJ2-7; TRBD2 agrees at 9 bases. CDR1 and CDR2 (germline): KGHSH, LQKENI. This CDR3 spans 14 amino acids. With V trimmed by 0 bases and J by 4 bases, 1 base remained unmatched. CDR3 sequence: CASSPPSGGYEQYF. The CDR3 DNA sequence: TGTGCCAGCTCACCACCCAGCGGGGGGTACGAGCAGTACTTC.

The chain links TRBV7-2 to TRBJ1-4; TRBD1 agrees at 10 bases. In germline, CDR1 is SGHTA, CDR2 FQGNSA. J gave up 4 bases and V 1 base, and 6 bases lay outside the gene matches. The CDR3 runs 17 residues. The CDR3 reads CASSLGGTGARNEKLFF. DNA of the CDR3: TGTGCCAGCAGCTTAGGTGGGACAGGGGCGCGTAATGAAAAACTGTTTTTT.

CDR3 loop: CASSFRENYGYTF. The CDR3 nucleotides read TGTGCCAGCAGTTTCAGGGAAAACTATGGCTACACCTTC. V usage is TRBV28 and J usage is TRBJ1-2; a possible D gene is TRBD1 (5 bases). From germline, CDR1 is MDHEN and CDR2 SYDVKM. The V end was cut by 3 bases, the J end by 2 bases, with 7 bases between. CDR3 length: 13 residues.

The rearrangement links TRBV7-2 to TRBJ2-1, with TRBD2 identical over 9 bases. CDR3 length equals 17 residues. Trimming took 0 bases from V and 6 from J; bases not matched to a gene: 9. Germline loops: CDR1 SGHTA, CDR2 FQGNSA. The CDR3 DNA is TGTGCCAGCAGCTTAGCGCTTCTATTAGCGGGAGCCAATGAGCAGTTCTTC. Its translation is CASSLALLLAGANEQFF.

About this clone itself: Germline is not matched at one junction end, which may reflect a read error. V usage is TRBV7-9 and J usage is TRBJ2-7; TRBD2 agrees at 10 bases. Germline V lookup: CDR1 SEHNR, CDR2 FQNEAQ (reference sequence). The CDR3 is made up of 15 amino acids. The CDR3 nucleotides are TGTGCCAGCAGCCTAGCGGGAGTTCATATCTACGAGCAGTACTTC. Its protein product is CASSLAGVHIYEQYF.

The V and J genes are TRBV7-9 and TRBJ1-1, with a tentative D call TRBD1 (6 bases). CDR1 is SEHNR and CDR2 is FQNEAQ in the germline V gene (reference sequence). There are 13 residues in the CDR3. The germline V and J ends were trimmed by 3 bases and 6 bases, with 11 bases remaining between them. The CDR3, as DNA: TGTGCCAGCAGCTTTGCGGGGGGCTCTGAAGCTTTCTTT. Translating gives CASSFAGGSEAFF.

DNA of the CDR3: TGCGCCAGCCGGACTAGTTTACTCTACGAGCAGTACTTC. This codes for CASRTSLLYEQYF. V gene TRBV5-1 combines with J gene TRBJ2-7, with 7 bases matching TRBD2. V lost 7 bases, J lost 3 bases, and 7 bases stayed unmatched. The length of the CDR3 is 13 residues. Germline values: CDR1 SGHRS, CDR2 YFSETQ.

This sequence joins TRBV6-6 and TRBJ2-7, with D maybe TRBD2 (5 bases). Germline V CDR1 and CDR2: MNHNY, SVGAGI (reference sequence). The CDR3 loop spans 13 amino acids. V lost 2 bases to trimming and J lost 1 base, with 6 bases between them. The CDR3, as DNA: TGTGCCAGCAGTTACGGGGAGTCCTACGAGCAGTACTTC. This encodes CASSYGESYEQYF.

CDR3 bases: TGTGCCTGGAGTGGGGGGACAGGGGGCCAAGAGCAGTACTTC. Translated, it gives CAWSGGTGGQEQYF. The chain recombines TRBV30 with TRBJ2-7; 12 nucleotides match TRBD1. The germline gives CDR1 GTSNPN, CDR2 SVGIG (reference sequence). The CDR3 contains 14 residues. V trimming: 1 base; J trimming: 7 bases; junction bases outside the gene matches: 5.

The chain links TRBV28 to TRBJ1-5; TRBD1 agrees at 7 bases. The germline CDR1 and CDR2 sequences are MDHEN and SYDVKM. J was trimmed by 6 bases and V by 4 bases; bases with no gene match: 15. The CDR3 runs to 17 residues. In DNA form, the CDR3 reads TGTGCCAGCAGTTCCCGACAGGGATCAGGTATTCGTCAGCCCCAGCATTTT. Protein sequence: CASSSRQGSGIRQPQHF.

The chain has TRBV6-5 and TRBJ2-7; 7 bases align to TRBD2. This CDR3 contains 14 residues. V was clipped by 6 bases and J by 3 bases; unmatched bases: 8. CDR1 and CDR2 (germline): MNHEY, SVGAGI. The CDR3, as DNA: TGTGCCAGCAGAAACCCGGGGGGTAACTACGAGCAGTACTTC. Its protein is CASRNPGGNYEQYF.

The DNA for the CDR3 is TGTGCCAGCAGCCCCCAGACAGGCCCGAATGAAAAACTGTTTTTT. Translating it yields CASSPQTGPNEKLFF. The rearrangement uses TRBV7-8 and TRBJ1-4; maybe TRBD1 (6 bases). CDR1 is SGHVS, CDR2 FQNEAQ, per germline. Trimming left V 5 bases short and J 5 bases short, with 15 bases between. The CDR3 runs 15 residues.

This clone was counted a single time. V gene TRBV6-1 combines with J gene TRBJ2-5, with 8 bases fitting TRBD1. TRBJ2-7 explains the end of the DNA better; the J call may be wrong. This CDR3 contains 15 residues. Germline V gene lookup returns CDR1 MNHNS and CDR2 SASEGT. The CDR3 loop reads CASSESATGDYEQYF. In nucleotides, the CDR3 is TGTGCCAGCAGTGAATCGGCGACAGGGGACTACGAGCAGTACTTC.